The 13 T cell receptor beta chains in this list originate from one sample, sequenced in a study of identical twins. MiXCR, run by TCRdb on the 5' RACE reads, gives a single entry per CDR3 protein. The sample includes approximately 1.8 million distinct CDR3 sequences, around 29% of them seen just once. Sequenced: cord blood. All receptors derive from a newborn girl in good health.

The rearrangement uses TRBV2 and TRBJ2-1; D possibly matches TRBD1 or TRBD2 (5 bases each). CDR1 is SNHLY, CDR2 FYNNEI, per germline. Trimming pared 4 bases from V and 3 bases from J, leaving 10 bases between. This CDR3 contains 14 residues. In DNA, the CDR3 is TGTGCCAGCAGTGGGACACTAGGCTACAATGAGCAGTTCTTC. This gives the protein CASSGTLGYNEQFF.

This clonotype was recorded many times. The rearrangement uses TRBV10-3 and TRBJ2-5; D unclear. There are 13 residues in the CDR3. The germline V gene has CDR1 ENHRY and CDR2 SYGVKD. V was clipped by 2 bases and J by 2 bases, with 6 bases between them. The CDR3 coding sequence is TGTGCCATCAGTGAGGGACCGCAAGAGACCCAGTACTTC. As protein: CAISEGPQETQYF.

This clonotype was picked up a small number of times. CDR3: CASSEGGAGGNTGELFF. Here the CDR3 DNA reads TGTGCCAGCAGTGAGGGAGGAGCGGGAGGGAACACCGGGGAGCTGTTTTTT. V gene TRBV2 combines with J gene TRBJ2-2; 9 bases align to TRBD2. The J segment lost 1 base and the V segment lost 3 bases, leaving 6 bases of the junction unmatched. Germline CDR1 reads SNHLY; CDR2 reads FYNNEI. This CDR3 has 17 amino acids.

The genes are TRBV7-6 and TRBJ1-6; possible D gene TRBD1, 5 bases. The CDR3 is made up of 15 amino acids. Trimming removed 5 bases from V and 9 bases from J, with 17 bases in between. Germline CDR1 is SGHVS and CDR2 is FNYEAQ. CDR3 nucleotides: TGTGCCAGCAGCCCCTCGAAGGGGAATAGTTCACCCCTCCACTTT. Translated, it gives CASSPSKGNSSPLHF.

V usage is TRBV6-6 and J usage is TRBJ2-5, with 7 bases aligning to TRBD1. The germline gives CDR1 MNHNY, CDR2 SVGAGI (reference sequence). Trimming took 2 bases from V and 1 from J; bases not matched to a gene: 4. This CDR3 has 15 amino acids. The CDR3 DNA is TGTGCCAGCAGTTACCAGGGACAGTCCCAAGAGACCCAGTACTTC. Its protein product is CASSYQGQSQETQYF.

This chain joins TRBV6-1 and TRBJ2-7; D ambiguous. The germline gives CDR1 MNHNS, CDR2 SASEGT. This CDR3 contains 14 residues. V dropped 1 base and J dropped 4 bases, with 11 bases sitting between them. The CDR3: CASSEVGPFYEQYF. CDR3 nucleotides: TGTGCCAGCAGTGAAGTAGGACCCTTTTACGAGCAGTACTTC.

The chain is built from TRBV27 and TRBJ2-7, with TRBD1 matching over 9 bases. CDR1 is MNHEY and CDR2 is SMNVEV in the germline V gene (reference sequence). The CDR3 totals 15 residues. With V trimmed by 7 bases and J by 0 bases, 7 bases remained unmatched. Here the CDR3 reads CASTQQGASSYEQYF. CDR3 nucleotide sequence: TGTGCCAGCACACAACAGGGGGCGAGCTCCTACGAGCAGTACTTC.

V is TRBV4-1 and J is TRBJ1-1; 8 bases are shared with TRBD1. This CDR3 has 15 residues. Trimming removed 5 bases from V and 4 bases from J; junction bases left unmatched: 9. CDR1 and CDR2 from the germline V gene are MGHRA and YSYEKL. The CDR3 sequence: CASSSHRGTSTEAFF. DNA of the CDR3: TGCGCCAGCAGCTCTCACAGGGGGACGAGCACTGAAGCTTTCTTT.

This clonotype was counted once. The chain has TRBV5-1 and TRBJ2-6; no clear D. Germline V gene lookup returns CDR1 SGHRS and CDR2 YFSETQ. CDR3 length: 15 residues. V was cut by 7 bases and J by 4 bases, with 15 bases left in between. The CDR3 nucleotides are TGCGCCAGCTCCTCAGATATCTCCGGGGCCAACGTCCTGACTTTC. Amino acids: CASSSDISGANVLTF.

This chain joins TRBV28 and TRBJ2-3; 7 bases map to TRBD2. CDR3 length equals 16 residues. J lost 4 bases, V lost 0 bases, and 7 bases had no gene match. The germline CDR1 and CDR2 sequences are MDHEN and SYDVKM. As DNA, the CDR3 is TGTGCCAGCAGTTTATGGGCTGGCGGGAGCTCAGATACGCAGTATTTT. Protein: CASSLWAGGSSDTQYF.

This clonotype was recorded a few times. The chain uses TRBV29-1 and TRBJ1-1; D is ambiguous. Germline V gives CDR1 SQVTM, CDR2 ANQGSEA. The CDR3 is 9 amino acids. V was trimmed by 4 bases and J by 8 bases, leaving 5 bases between them. CDR3 nucleotide sequence: TGCAGCGTTGGTGTCGAAGCTTTCTTT. It is translated as CSVGVEAFF.

This clonotype was picked up a small number of times. The rearrangement joins TRBV4-2 to TRBJ1-5; unclear D gene. This CDR3 has 15 residues. V was cut by 0 bases and J by 4 bases, with 10 bases left in between. Germline V CDR1 and CDR2: LGHNA, YNFKEQ. The CDR3 DNA sequence: TGTGCCAGCAGCCAAGATAAAACAGTTAATCAGCCCCAGCATTTT. It specifies CASSQDKTVNQPQHF.

The chain is built from TRBV2 and TRBJ1-1; maybe TRBD1 (6 bases). Germline CDR1 is SNHLY and CDR2 is FYNNEI. The CDR3 has 13 amino acids. Trimming pared 6 bases from V and 7 bases from J, leaving 15 bases between. CDR3 nucleotide sequence: TGTGCCAGCAGCACAGGGAGAAAGTATGAAGCTTTCTTT. It encodes CASSTGRKYEAFF.